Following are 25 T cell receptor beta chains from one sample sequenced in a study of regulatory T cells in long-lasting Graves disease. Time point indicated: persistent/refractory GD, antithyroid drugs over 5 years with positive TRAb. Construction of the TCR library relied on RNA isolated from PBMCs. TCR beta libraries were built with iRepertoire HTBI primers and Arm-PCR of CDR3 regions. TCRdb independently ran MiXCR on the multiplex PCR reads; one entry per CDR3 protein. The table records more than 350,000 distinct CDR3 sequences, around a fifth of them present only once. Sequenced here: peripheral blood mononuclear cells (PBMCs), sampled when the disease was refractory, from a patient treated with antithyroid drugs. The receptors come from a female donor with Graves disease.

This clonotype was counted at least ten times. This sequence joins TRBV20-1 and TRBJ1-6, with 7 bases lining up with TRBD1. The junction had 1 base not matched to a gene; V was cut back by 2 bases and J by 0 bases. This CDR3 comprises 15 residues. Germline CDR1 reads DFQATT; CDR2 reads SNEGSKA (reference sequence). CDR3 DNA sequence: TGCAGTGCTAGACGGGACAGCTCCTATAATTCACCCCTCCACTTT. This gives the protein CSARRDSSYNSPLHF.

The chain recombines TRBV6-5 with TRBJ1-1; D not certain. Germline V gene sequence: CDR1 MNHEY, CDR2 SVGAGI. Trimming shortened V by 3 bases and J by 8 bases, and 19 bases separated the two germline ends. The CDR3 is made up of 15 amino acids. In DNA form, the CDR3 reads TGTGCCAGCAGTTATGATATAGGAGGATTGGTCGAAGCTTTCTTT. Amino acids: CASSYDIGGLVEAFF.

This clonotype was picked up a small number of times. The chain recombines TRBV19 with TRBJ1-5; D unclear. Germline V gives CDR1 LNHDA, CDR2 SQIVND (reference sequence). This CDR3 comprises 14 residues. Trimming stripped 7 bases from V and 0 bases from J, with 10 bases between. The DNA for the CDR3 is TGTGCCAGTAATCGTCCGGGTAGCAATCAGCCCCAGCATTTT. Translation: CASNRPGSNQPQHF.

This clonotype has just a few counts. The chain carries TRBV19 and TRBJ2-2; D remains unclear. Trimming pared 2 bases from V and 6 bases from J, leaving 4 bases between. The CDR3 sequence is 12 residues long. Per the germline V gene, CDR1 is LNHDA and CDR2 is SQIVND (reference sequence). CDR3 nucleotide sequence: TGTGCCAGTAGTATAACCCCCGGGGAGCTGTTTTTT. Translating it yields CASSITPGELFF.

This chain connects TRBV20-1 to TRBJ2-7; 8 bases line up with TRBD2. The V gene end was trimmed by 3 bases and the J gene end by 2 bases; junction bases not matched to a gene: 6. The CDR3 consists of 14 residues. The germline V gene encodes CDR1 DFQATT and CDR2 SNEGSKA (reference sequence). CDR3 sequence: CSASSAGGPYEQYF. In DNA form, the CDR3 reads TGCAGTGCTAGTTCTGCGGGAGGCCCCTACGAGCAGTACTTC.

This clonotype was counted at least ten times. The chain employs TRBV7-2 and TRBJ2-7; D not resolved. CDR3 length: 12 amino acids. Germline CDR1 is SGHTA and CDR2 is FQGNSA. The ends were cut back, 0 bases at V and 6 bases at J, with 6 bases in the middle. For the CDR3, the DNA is TGTGCCAGCAGCTTAGCGTACGGCGAGCAGTACTTC. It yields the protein CASSLAYGEQYF.

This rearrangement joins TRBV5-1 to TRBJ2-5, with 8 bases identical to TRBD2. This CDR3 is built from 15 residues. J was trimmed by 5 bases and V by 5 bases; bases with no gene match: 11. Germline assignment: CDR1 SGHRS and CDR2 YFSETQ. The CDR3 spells CASSPPTGGPETQYF. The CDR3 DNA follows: TGCGCCAGCAGTCCACCTACGGGAGGGCCGGAGACCCAGTACTTC. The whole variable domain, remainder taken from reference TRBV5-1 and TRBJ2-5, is KAGVTQTPRYLIKTRGQQVTLSCSPISGHRSVSWYQQTPGQGLQFLFEYFSETQRNKGNFPGRFSGRQFSNSRSEMNVSTLELGDSALYLCASSPPTGGPETQYFGPGTRLLVL.

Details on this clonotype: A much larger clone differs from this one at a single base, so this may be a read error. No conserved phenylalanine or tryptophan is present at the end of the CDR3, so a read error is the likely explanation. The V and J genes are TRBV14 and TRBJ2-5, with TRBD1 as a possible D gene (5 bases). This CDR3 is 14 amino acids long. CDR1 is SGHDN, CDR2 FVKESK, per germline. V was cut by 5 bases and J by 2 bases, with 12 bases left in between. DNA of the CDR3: TGTGCCAGCAGCAAATTTGGACAACAAGAGACCCAGTACTCC. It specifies CASSKFGQQETQYS.

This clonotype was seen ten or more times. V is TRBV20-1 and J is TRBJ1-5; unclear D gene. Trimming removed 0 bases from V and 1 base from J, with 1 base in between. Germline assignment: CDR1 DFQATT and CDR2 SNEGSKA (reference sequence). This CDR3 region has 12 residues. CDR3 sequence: CSARESNQPQHF. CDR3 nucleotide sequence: TGCAGTGCTAGAGAGAGCAATCAGCCCCAGCATTTT.

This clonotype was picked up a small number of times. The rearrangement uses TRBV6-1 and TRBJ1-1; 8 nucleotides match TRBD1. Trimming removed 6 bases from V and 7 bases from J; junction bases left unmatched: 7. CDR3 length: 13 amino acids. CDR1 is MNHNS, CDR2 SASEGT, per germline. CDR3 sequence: CASREDRASEAFF. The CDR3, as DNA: TGTGCCAGCAGGGAGGACAGGGCGAGTGAAGCTTTCTTT.

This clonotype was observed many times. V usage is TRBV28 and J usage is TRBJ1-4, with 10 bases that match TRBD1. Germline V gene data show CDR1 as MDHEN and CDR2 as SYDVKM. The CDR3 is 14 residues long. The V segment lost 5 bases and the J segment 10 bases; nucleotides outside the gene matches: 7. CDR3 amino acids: CASSVPGQGRKLFF. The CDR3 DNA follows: TGTGCCAGCAGTGTACCGGGACAGGGGAGAAAACTGTTTTTT. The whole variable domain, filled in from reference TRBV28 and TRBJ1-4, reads DVKVTQSSRYLVKRTGEKVFLECVQDMDHENMFWYRQDPGLGLRLIYFSYDVKMKEKGDIPEGYSVSREKKERFSLILESASTNQTSMYLCASSVPGQGRKLFFGSGTQLSVL.

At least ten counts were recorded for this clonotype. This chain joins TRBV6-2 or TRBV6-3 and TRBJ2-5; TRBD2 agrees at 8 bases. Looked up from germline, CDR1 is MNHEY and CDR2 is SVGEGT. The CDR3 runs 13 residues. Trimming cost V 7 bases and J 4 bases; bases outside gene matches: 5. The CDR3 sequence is CASKTLAGETQYF. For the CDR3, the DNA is TGTGCCAGCAAGACCCTAGCGGGAGAGACCCAGTACTTC.

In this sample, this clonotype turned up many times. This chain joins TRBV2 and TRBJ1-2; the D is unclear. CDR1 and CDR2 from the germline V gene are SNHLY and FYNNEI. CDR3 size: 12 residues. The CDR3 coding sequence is TGTGCAACCACCACAGCTAACTATGGCTACACCTTC. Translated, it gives CATTTANYGYTF.

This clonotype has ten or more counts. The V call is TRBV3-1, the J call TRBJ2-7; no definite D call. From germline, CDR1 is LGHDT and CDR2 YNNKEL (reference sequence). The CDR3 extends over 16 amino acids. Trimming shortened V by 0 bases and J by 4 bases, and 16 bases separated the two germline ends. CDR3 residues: CASSQDPRAARYEQYF. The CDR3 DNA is TGTGCCAGCAGCCAAGATCCTCGGGCCGCTCGATACGAGCAGTACTTC.

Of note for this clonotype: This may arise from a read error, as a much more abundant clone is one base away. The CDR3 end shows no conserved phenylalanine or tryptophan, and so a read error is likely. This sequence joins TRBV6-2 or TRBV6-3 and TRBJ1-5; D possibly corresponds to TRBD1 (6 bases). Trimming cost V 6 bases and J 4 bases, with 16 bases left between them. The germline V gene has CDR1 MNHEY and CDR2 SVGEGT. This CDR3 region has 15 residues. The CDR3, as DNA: TGTGCCAGCAGGGCCGGATACAGGGAAAATCAGCCCCAGCATTCT. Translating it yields CASRAGYRENQPQHS.

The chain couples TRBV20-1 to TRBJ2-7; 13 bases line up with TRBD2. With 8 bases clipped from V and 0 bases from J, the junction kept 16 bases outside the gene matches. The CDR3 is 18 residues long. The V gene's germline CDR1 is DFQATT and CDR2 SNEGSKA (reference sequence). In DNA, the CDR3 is TGCAGTCCCTACCCCTTGGGACTAGCGGGATCTAGCTCCTACGAGCAGTACTTC. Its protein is CSPYPLGLAGSSSYEQYF.

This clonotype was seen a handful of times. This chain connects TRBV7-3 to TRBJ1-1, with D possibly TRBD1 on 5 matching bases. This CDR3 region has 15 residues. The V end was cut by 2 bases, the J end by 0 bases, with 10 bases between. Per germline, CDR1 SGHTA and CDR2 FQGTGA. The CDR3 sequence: CASSLATGMNTEAFF. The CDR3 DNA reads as TGTGCCAGCAGCTTAGCCACAGGAATGAACACTGAAGCTTTCTTT.

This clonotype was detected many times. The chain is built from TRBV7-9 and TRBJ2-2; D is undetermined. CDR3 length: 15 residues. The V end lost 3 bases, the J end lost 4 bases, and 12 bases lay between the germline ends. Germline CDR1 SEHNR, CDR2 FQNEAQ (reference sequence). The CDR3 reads CASSLTAMGTGELFF. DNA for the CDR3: TGTGCCAGCAGCTTGACTGCCATGGGCACCGGGGAGCTGTTTTTT.

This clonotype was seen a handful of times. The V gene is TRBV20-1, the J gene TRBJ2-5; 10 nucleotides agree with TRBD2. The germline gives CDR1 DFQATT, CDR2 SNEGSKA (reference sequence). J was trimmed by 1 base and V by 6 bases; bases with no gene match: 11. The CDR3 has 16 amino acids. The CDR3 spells CSAGEVKREGQETQYF. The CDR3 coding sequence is TGCAGTGCCGGAGAGGTGAAGCGGGAGGGCCAAGAGACCCAGTACTTC.

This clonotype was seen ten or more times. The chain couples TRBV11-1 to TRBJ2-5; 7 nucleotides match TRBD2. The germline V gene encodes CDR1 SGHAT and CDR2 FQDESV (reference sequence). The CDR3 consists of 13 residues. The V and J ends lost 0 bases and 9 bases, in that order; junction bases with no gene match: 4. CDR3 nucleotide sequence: TGTGCCAGCAGCTTAGCGCGGGAGAGGGCCCAGTACTTC. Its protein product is CASSLARERAQYF. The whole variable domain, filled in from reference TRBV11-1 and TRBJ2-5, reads EAEVAQSPRYKITEKSQAVAFWCDPISGHATLYWYRQILGQGPELLVQFQDESVVDDSQLPKDRFSAERLKGVDSTLKIQPAELGDSAMYLCASSLARERAQYFGPGTRLLVL.

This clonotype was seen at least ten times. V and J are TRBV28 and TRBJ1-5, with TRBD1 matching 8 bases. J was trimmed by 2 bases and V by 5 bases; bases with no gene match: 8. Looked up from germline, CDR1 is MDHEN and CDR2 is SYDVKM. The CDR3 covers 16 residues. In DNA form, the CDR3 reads TGTGCCAGCAGTGCCCAGGGGGCGAGTGGCAATCAGCCCCAGCATTTT. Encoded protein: CASSAQGASGNQPQHF.

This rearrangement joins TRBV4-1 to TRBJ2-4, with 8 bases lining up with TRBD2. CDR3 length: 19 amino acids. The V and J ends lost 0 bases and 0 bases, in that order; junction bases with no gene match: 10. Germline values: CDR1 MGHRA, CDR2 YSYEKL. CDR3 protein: CASSQEGGGGPLAKNIQYF. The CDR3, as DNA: TGCGCCAGCAGCCAAGAGGGAGGCGGGGGGCCCCTAGCCAAAAACATTCAGTACTTC.

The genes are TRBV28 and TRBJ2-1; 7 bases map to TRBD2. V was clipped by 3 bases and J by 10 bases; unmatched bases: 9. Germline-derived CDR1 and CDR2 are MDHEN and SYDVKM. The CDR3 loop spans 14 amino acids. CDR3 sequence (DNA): TGTGCCAGCAGTTTCTCGGGACTACCCAAAGAGCAGTTCTTC. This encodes CASSFSGLPKEQFF. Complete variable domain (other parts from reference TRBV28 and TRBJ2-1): DVKVTQSSRYLVKRTGEKVFLECVQDMDHENMFWYRQDPGLGLRLIYFSYDVKMKEKGDIPEGYSVSREKKERFSLILESASTNQTSMYLCASSFSGLPKEQFFGPGTRLTVL.

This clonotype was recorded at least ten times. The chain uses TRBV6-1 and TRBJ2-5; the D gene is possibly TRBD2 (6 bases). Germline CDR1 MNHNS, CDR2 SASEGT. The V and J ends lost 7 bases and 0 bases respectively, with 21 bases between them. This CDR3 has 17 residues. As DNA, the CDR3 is TGTGCCAGCATTAGCGGACCTCCCCGACAGTACCAAGAGACCCAGTACTTC. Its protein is CASISGPPRQYQETQYF.

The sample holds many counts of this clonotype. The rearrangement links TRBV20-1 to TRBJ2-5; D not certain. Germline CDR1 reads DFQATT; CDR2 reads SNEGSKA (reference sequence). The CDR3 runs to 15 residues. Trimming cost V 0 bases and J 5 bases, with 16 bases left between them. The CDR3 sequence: CSARDGIGVRETQYF. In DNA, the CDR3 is TGCAGTGCTAGAGATGGTATTGGGGTGCGCGAGACCCAGTACTTC.